The clone carrying this T cell receptor beta chain was recorded a few times. Its specificity is unknown. This specimen comes from a study of cytomegalovirus exposure and HLA in healthy donors. Study at large: From 150 million to 200 million T cells, an earlier analysis saw 117 million unique TCR beta sequences. About 85 million unique TCRs from HLA-typed donors were held in an early release of data.

It was with 60 Vbeta and 13 Jbeta primers that the PCR ran. Repertoires were generated with immunoSEQ multiplex PCR, while TCRdb's copy carries only in-frame clones and drops some. This table holds 210,000 or so clones, under 85% found once. Trimming removed 4 bases at V and 5 bases at J, with 2 bases between. This CDR3 region has 11 residues. Looked up from germline, CDR1 is MGHRA and CDR2 is YSYEKL. General observations from the study: Highly shared variants forming one cluster were likely a sequencing artifact. Prediction of most subjects' HLA-A and HLA-B alleles by TCR beta sequences was reportedly accurate.

The TCR was taken from a woman between 50 and 59 years old in good health and CMV-seropositive. V and J are TRBV4-1 and TRBJ2-2, with D uncertain. Sequenced material: PBMCs. CDR3 loop: CASSLTGELFF. The CDR3 nucleotides read TGCGCCAGCAGCCTAACCGGGGAGCTGTTTTTT.